The entry that follows covers one TCR beta chain sequence. This clone was recorded only once. What this receptor recognizes is not known. No base-level quality is on record; no much larger clone is a single base apart. This specimen belongs to a study of OX40 agonist ivuxolimab in advanced cancers. For context, the study as a whole: Ivuxolimab was an agonistic, fully human IgG2 monoclonal antibody directed against OX40 (CD134), a costimulatory receptor. Among the 52 dose-escalation patients, about 19 had hepatocellular carcinoma, roughly 15 melanoma, 9 renal cell carcinoma and 9 head and neck cancer. A male proportion of around 83% and a mean age of around 60 years, ranging from about 20 to 80, were recorded for the dose-escalation cohort. The point of sequencing TCRbeta in the periphery was to test whether ivuxolimab changed TCR sequence diversity and drove clonal T-cell expansion. Three dose-escalation patients achieved partial responses, one with hepatocellular carcinoma and two with cutaneous melanoma. Intravenous ivuxolimab was administered to patients every 2 weeks at six dose levels: 0.01, 0.1, 0.3, 1.5, 3 and 10 mg/kg. Patients were allowed to have had prior anti-PD-1, anti-PD-L1 or anti-CTLA-4 therapy, and approximately 39% of the dose-escalation patients had been treated with checkpoint inhibitors. The paper reports the monotherapy dose-escalation portion (N of about 50 patients) of the phase I ivuxolimab trial.

To sequence the TCRbeta CDR3 region, genomic DNA was isolated from the sorted cells. TCRbeta CDR3 regions were sequenced using the immunoSEQ Assay. TCRdb stores this immuneACCESS table with in-frame sequences only. Part of the clones is absent; in the studies checked, under half of the shortfall reflects unresolved V genes, and no reason is known for the rest. The sample contains 55,000 to 70,000 clones, around 83% of them found a single time. The ten biggest clones cover approximately 4.4% of the sample. V lost 6 bases and J lost 5 bases, and the count of bases not matched to a germline gene is 17. Its CDR3 holds 18 amino acids, cysteine through phenylalanine. Only the CDR3 portion is preserved as DNA: 54 bases, with reading frame beginning at the first base. CDR1 and CDR2 are drawn from the germline V gene (reference sequence): LNHDA, SQIVND. The trial excluded patients who had a history of autoimmune disease or were on systemic immunosuppression. Peripheral blood for TCR sequencing was drawn from every dose cohort at baseline, at cycle 4 day 1 and at cycle 7 day 1. Samples came from an open-label, multicenter, first-in-human phase I dose-escalation trial of ivuxolimab. The trial enrolled adults with locally advanced or metastatic head and neck squamous cell, hepatocellular, melanoma or renal cell carcinoma. Before TCR sequencing, CD4+ and CD8+ T cells were separately sorted from peripheral blood.

What the research found in general, with its limitations: Low levels of normalized T-cell clonal expansion were also shown by some nonresponding patients. Which antigens the clonally expanded peripheral T cells were specific for was not determined. At doses of 0.1 to 3.0 mg/kg, clonal expansion of both CD4+ and CD8+ blood T cells was observed from baseline to week 6. In the 0.1-3.0 mg/kg groups, partial responders had among the lowest normalized peripheral clonal expansion, particularly in CD8+ T cells. After ivuxolimab, expanded clones were on average more numerous among CD8+ T cells than among CD4+ T cells.

Specimen: CD4+ or CD8+ T cells sorted from blood, collected in a trial of the OX40 agonist ivuxolimab. This TCR came from an adult with an advanced solid tumor such as melanoma, head and neck, liver or kidney cancer. The sequence joins TRBV19 to TRBJ2-1; 9 middle bases align to TRBD1. The sequenced DNA is TGTGCCAGTAGCCGGACAGGGGCGAGCCCAACTACTGACAATGAGCAGTTCTTC. This translates into CASSRTGASPTTDNEQFF.